A selection of T cell receptor beta chains follows, all from one sample in a study of blood T cell repertoires in COVID-19. Measured with immunoSEQ multiplex PCR; TCRdb has only the in-frame clones, and not every one. The sample has about 300,000 clones; approximately 90% are singletons. Sequences were obtained from peripheral blood. The receptors here all came from a woman aged 45-60 years with COVID-19, enrolled during active disease. Both conserved end residues are part of each CDR3. Fields, in order: D gene, J gene, clone size, V gene, CDR3 DNA, CDR3 protein. A D gene is named only where the DNA matches it firmly. Clone size is shown for a subset of rows, as once, few, many or a class of expanded clone.

D: NA
J: TRBJ2-3
size: once
V: TRBV18
DNA: TGTGCCAGCTCAACGACTAGCACAGATACGCAGTATTTT
CDR3: CASSTTSTDTQYF

D: TRBD2
J: TRBJ2-1
size: once
V: TRBV3-1/TRBV3-2
DNA: TGTGCCAGCAGCCAAGCGGGGGGAGCGGGAGCAGGGGTTCACAATGAGCAGTTCTTC
CDR3: CASSQAGGAGAGVHNEQFF

D: TRBD2
J: TRBJ2-1
size: NA
V: TRBV5-4
DNA: TGTGCCAGCAGCTTGGGGCTAGCGGAGTACAATGAGCAGTTCTTC
CDR3: CASSLGLAEYNEQFF

D: NA
J: TRBJ2-7
size: NA
V: TRBV5-6
DNA: TGTGCCAGCAGTAATATTATTGGGAGCCCCTCCGAGCAGTACTTC
CDR3: CASSNIIGSPSEQYF

D: TRBD2
J: TRBJ2-7
size: NA
V: TRBV30
DNA: TGTGCCTGGAGTACGAACAGCGGGAGGAGCGAGCAGTACTTC
CDR3: CAWSTNSGRSEQYF

D: NA
J: TRBJ2-3
size: NA
V: TRBV19
DNA: TGTGCCAGTAGCACCCGCGGAGATACGCAGTATTTT
CDR3: CASSTRGDTQYF

D: TRBD2
J: TRBJ2-1
size: NA
V: TRBV7-2
DNA: TGTGCCAGCAGCCCCGCCGGGACTAGTAACAATGAGCAGTTCTTC
CDR3: CASSPAGTSNNEQFF

D: NA
J: TRBJ1-2
size: NA
V: TRBV9
DNA: TGTGCCAGCAGCGCCCTATACAGATACACCTTC
CDR3: CASSALYRYTF

D: NA
J: TRBJ1-3
size: NA
V: TRBV4-1
DNA: TGCGCCAGCAGCCAAGACCCTGCTAGTGGGGCAGGAAACACCATATATTTT
CDR3: CASSQDPASGAGNTIYF

D: NA
J: TRBJ1-1
size: NA
V: TRBV4-2
DNA: TGTGCCAGCAGCCTAAAGAGGGACACTGAAGCTTTCTTT
CDR3: CASSLKRDTEAFF

D: TRBD2
J: TRBJ2-7
size: NA
V: TRBV30
DNA: TGTGCCTGGAAAAAACTAGCGGTCTACGAGCAGTACTTC
CDR3: CAWKKLAVYEQYF

D: TRBD2
J: TRBJ2-1
size: NA
V: TRBV11-3
DNA: TGTGCCAGCAGCCACTCAGGACTAGAGTACAATGAGCAGTTCTTC
CDR3: CASSHSGLEYNEQFF

D: NA
J: TRBJ1-3
size: NA
V: TRBV7-2
DNA: TGTGCCAGCAGCTTAGTAGGGGCCGTTGGAAACACCATATATTTT
CDR3: CASSLVGAVGNTIYF

D: NA
J: TRBJ1-2
size: once
V: TRBV5-4
DNA: TGTGCCAGCAGCTTGGACAGCATTGTTGAGTATGGCTACACCTTC
CDR3: CASSLDSIVEYGYTF

D: NA
J: TRBJ2-3
size: NA
V: TRBV4-3
DNA: TGCGCCAGCAGCCAAGATATCAGGCAGGGGGGTCGAGGAAGCACAGATACGCAGTATTTT
CDR3: CASSQDIRQGGRGSTDTQYF

D: NA
J: TRBJ1-1
size: NA
V: TRBV27
DNA: TGTGCCAGCAAGGTATGGGAGCGCACTGAAGCTTTCTTT
CDR3: CASKVWERTEAFF

D: NA
J: TRBJ2-2
size: NA
V: TRBV11-3
DNA: TGTGCCAGCAGCTCAGCGAACACCGGGGAGCTGTTTTTT
CDR3: CASSSANTGELFF

D: NA
J: TRBJ1-2
size: NA
V: TRBV11-2
DNA: TGTGCCAGCAGCTTCGGACAGAATGGCTACACCTTC
CDR3: CASSFGQNGYTF

D: TRBD2
J: TRBJ2-1
size: NA
V: TRBV28
DNA: TGTGCCAGCAGTTCCCTGGGAGTAGCGGGACACAATGAGCAGTTCTTC
CDR3: CASSSLGVAGHNEQFF

D: NA
J: TRBJ1-1
size: NA
V: TRBV5-6
DNA: TGTGCCAGCAGTTACAGAGGGGCCGGGACACTGAACACTGAAGCTTTCTTT
CDR3: CASSYRGAGTLNTEAFF

D: NA
J: TRBJ2-5
size: NA
V: TRBV11-3
DNA: TGTGCCAGCAGCTTATCCCAGGGTACGGAGACCCAGTACTTC
CDR3: CASSLSQGTETQYF

D: NA
J: TRBJ2-7
size: NA
V: TRBV5-1
DNA: TGCGCCAGCAGCGTAGGACAGGGAGGGTACGAGCAGTACTTC
CDR3: CASSVGQGGYEQYF

D: NA
J: TRBJ1-5
size: NA
V: TRBV19
DNA: TGTGCCAGTAGTATAGGGTTTCTACAGGGTCAAGAGGCCCAGCATTTT
CDR3: CASSIGFLQGQEAQHF

D: NA
J: TRBJ1-3
size: NA
V: TRBV4-2
DNA: TGTGCCAGCAGCCAAGATCTTTCGAGCTCTGGAAACACCATATATTTT
CDR3: CASSQDLSSSGNTIYF

D: NA
J: TRBJ1-1
size: NA
V: TRBV27
DNA: TGTGCCAGCACGGCCGGGTCCGCCGGGAGAACTGAAGCTTTCTTT
CDR3: CASTAGSAGRTEAFF

D: TRBD1
J: TRBJ1-5
size: NA
V: TRBV30
DNA: TGTGCCTGGAGTACCGGACAGGGGGACGATCAGCCCCAGCATTTT
CDR3: CAWSTGQGDDQPQHF

D: NA
J: TRBJ2-5
size: NA
V: TRBV25-1
DNA: TGTGCCAGCAGTGAATCGGGGTTGGAGACCCAGTACTTC
CDR3: CASSESGLETQYF

D: NA
J: TRBJ1-5
size: NA
V: TRBV19
DNA: TGTGCCAGTAGTCGACAGCGACACAATCAGCCCCAGCATTTT
CDR3: CASSRQRHNQPQHF

D: TRBD1
J: TRBJ1-1
size: NA
V: TRBV2
DNA: TGTGCCAGCAGTTGGGGACAGGGACGAGGGACTGAAGCTTTCTTT
CDR3: CASSWGQGRGTEAFF

D: NA
J: TRBJ2-5
size: NA
V: TRBV6-2/TRBV6-3
DNA: TGTGCCAGCAGTTCCCGAAACGCTAGCGATGGACAAGAGACCCAGTACTTC
CDR3: CASSSRNASDGQETQYF

D: TRBD2
J: TRBJ2-2
size: NA
V: TRBV5-4
DNA: TGTGCCAGCAGCCAGGAGAAAGCGGGAGCCGGGGAGCTGTTTTTT
CDR3: CASSQEKAGAGELFF

D: TRBD1
J: TRBJ2-1
size: NA
V: TRBV6-5
DNA: TGTGCCAGCAGTTTCGACAGGGGGGAGCAGTTCTTC
CDR3: CASSFDRGEQFF

D: TRBD1
J: TRBJ2-7
size: NA
V: TRBV6-2/TRBV6-3
DNA: TGTGCCAGCAGTTACTCTTTAGGGGGCAGGTACGAGCAGTACTTC
CDR3: CASSYSLGGRYEQYF

D: TRBD1
J: TRBJ1-4
size: few
V: TRBV5-4
DNA: TGTGCCAGCAGCTCGCCCTCGACAGGGTCGGTTGAAAAACTGTTTTTT
CDR3: CASSSPSTGSVEKLFF

D: NA
J: TRBJ2-4
size: NA
V: TRBV28
DNA: TGTGCCAGCAGCTCGTCTCCAGGAGCCAAAAACATTCAGTACTTC
CDR3: CASSSSPGAKNIQYF

D: TRBD1
J: TRBJ1-5
size: once
V: TRBV19
DNA: TGTGCCACCTCGGGACAGGGGAAAGGAGGCAATCAGCCCCAGCATTTT
CDR3: CATSGQGKGGNQPQHF

D: NA
J: TRBJ1-5
size: many
V: TRBV30
DNA: TGTGCTTTAAATAAACAGGGCGGCGGGCAGCCCCAGCATTTT
CDR3: CALNKQGGGQPQHF